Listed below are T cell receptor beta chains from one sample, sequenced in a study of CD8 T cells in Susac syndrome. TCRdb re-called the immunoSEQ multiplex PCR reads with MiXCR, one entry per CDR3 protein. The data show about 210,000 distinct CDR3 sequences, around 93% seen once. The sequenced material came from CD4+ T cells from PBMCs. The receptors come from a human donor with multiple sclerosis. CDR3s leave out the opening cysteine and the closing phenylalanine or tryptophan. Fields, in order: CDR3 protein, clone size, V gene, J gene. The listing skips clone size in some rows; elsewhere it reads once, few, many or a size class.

CDR3: SASDGGEQF
size: once
V: TRBV20-1
J: TRBJ2-1

CDR3: ASSPRLAGGQGTQY
size: once
V: TRBV13
J: TRBJ2-5

CDR3: SATRQGLNTEAF
size: .
V: TRBV20-1
J: TRBJ1-1

CDR3: SARDLTGGFAEAF
size: .
V: TRBV20-1
J: TRBJ1-1

CDR3: ASSFSSPYQETQY
size: .
V: TRBV5-1
J: TRBJ2-5

CDR3: SVGTGLSKNIQY
size: once
V: TRBV29-1
J: TRBJ2-4

CDR3: ASSQDRWAGYT
size: .
V: TRBV3-1
J: TRBJ1-2

CDR3: AWSGTLGADTQY
size: .
V: TRBV30
J: TRBJ2-3

CDR3: AWSIKETQY
size: .
V: TRBV30
J: TRBJ2-5

CDR3: ASSRDGYGYT
size: .
V: TRBV12-3/TRBV12-4
J: TRBJ1-2

CDR3: ASSSSIYSYEQY
size: .
V: TRBV6-6
J: TRBJ2-7

CDR3: ASSVGPTSGANVLT
size: .
V: TRBV5-4
J: TRBJ2-6

CDR3: ASSYLSPLKGYT
size: .
V: TRBV6-5
J: TRBJ1-2

CDR3: ASRTPGLAGGPEF
size: .
V: TRBV12-3/TRBV12-4
J: TRBJ2-1

CDR3: ASSRPRQGAVRNEQF
size: .
V: TRBV3-1
J: TRBJ2-1

CDR3: ASSRDIAYNSPLH
size: .
V: TRBV7-6
J: TRBJ1-6

CDR3: SAREPVYGYT
size: .
V: TRBV20-1
J: TRBJ1-2

CDR3: ASSEAFRSPGQGLHEQF
size: .
V: TRBV2
J: TRBJ2-1

CDR3: ASSQELGQPQH
size: .
V: TRBV14
J: TRBJ1-5

CDR3: GGTRGNTEAF
size: .
V: TRBV30
J: TRBJ1-1

CDR3: AWSGTGGDQPQH
size: .
V: TRBV30
J: TRBJ1-5

CDR3: ASSSTYNSPLH
size: .
V: TRBV27
J: TRBJ1-6

CDR3: ASSYRDSSYNEQF
size: .
V: TRBV6-5
J: TRBJ2-1

CDR3: ASSPRGEWNTEAF
size: .
V: TRBV18
J: TRBJ1-1

CDR3: ASSVGARAFQETQY
size: .
V: TRBV9
J: TRBJ2-5

CDR3: SERLAGPETQY
size: once
V: TRBV20-1
J: TRBJ2-5

CDR3: ASSQDRGAGNTIY
size: .
V: TRBV14
J: TRBJ1-3